This entry lists 12 T cell receptor beta chains sequenced from one sample in a study of cytotoxic CD8 clonotypes in ibrutinib-treated CLL. Profiling relied on immunoSEQ multiplex PCR, and the TCRdb table lists in-frame clones only, not all of them. The sample carries under 200,000 clones, 70% to 85% recorded once. Here the sequenced sample was PBMCs, taken after 12 months of ibrutinib treatment. All receptors come from a human donor with chronic lymphocytic leukemia.

The sample holds one count of this clone. V is TRBV27 and J is TRBJ1-2; TRBD1 matches at 7 bases. V lost 5 bases and J lost 4; bases outside the gene matches: 4. CDR3 size: 13 residues. From germline, CDR1 is MNHEY and CDR2 SMNVEV (reference sequence). CDR3 sequence reads: CASSPGQPYGYTF. CDR3 coding DNA: TGTGCCAGCAGTCCGGGACAGCCCTATGGCTACACCTTC.

The chain joins TRBV6-5 to TRBJ1-2; D perhaps matches TRBD1 (5 bases). Germline V gene lookup returns CDR1 MNHEY and CDR2 SVGAGI. The CDR3 length is 14 residues. Trimming left V 0 bases short and J 6 bases short, with 11 bases between. The CDR3 nucleotides are TGTGCCAGCAGTTACTCGGGACGGACGAATGGCTACACCTTC. Protein sequence: CASSYSGRTNGYTF.

V is TRBV9 and J is TRBJ2-7; 9 bases map to TRBD1. The trim removed 3 bases at V and 5 bases at J, leaving 9 bases unmatched. Germline V gene data show CDR1 as SGDLS and CDR2 as YYNGEE. The CDR3 consists of 15 residues. DNA for the CDR3: TGTGCCAGCAGCGGGGTGGGGACAGGGTCCCACGAGCAGTACTTC. Amino acid sequence: CASSGVGTGSHEQYF.

This CDR3 is CASSGGTGEKLFF. In nucleotides, the CDR3 is TGTGCCAGCAGCGGCGGGACGGGTGAAAAACTGTTTTTT. This chain links TRBV6-5 with TRBJ1-4; perhaps TRBD1 as D (5 bases). The germline V and J ends were trimmed by 6 bases and 7 bases, with 12 bases remaining between them. The V gene's germline CDR1 is MNHEY and CDR2 SVGAGI. CDR3 length: 13 amino acids.

In regard to this clone: Other DNA sequences within the sample encode an identical CDR3. The CDR3 here is CASSHQGLAGGPSYNEQFF. CDR3 bases: TGTGCCAGCAGCCACCAAGGACTAGCGGGAGGGCCCTCCTACAATGAGCAGTTCTTC. This chain uses TRBV4-2 with TRBJ2-1, with 15 bases fitting TRBD2. CDR3 length: 19 residues. Germline V gene data show CDR1 as LGHNA and CDR2 as YNFKEQ. Trimming took 3 bases from V and 0 from J; bases not matched to a gene: 6.

V usage is TRBV28 and J usage is TRBJ1-2; 7 bases agree with TRBD1. V gave up 6 bases and J gave up 2 bases; unmatched junction bases: 9. The CDR3 covers 15 residues. From germline, CDR1 is MDHEN and CDR2 SYDVKM. In DNA form, the CDR3 reads TGTGCCAGCAGCCCACCCGGGACAGAGAACTATGGCTACACCTTC. It yields the protein CASSPPGTENYGYTF.

The rearrangement uses TRBV28 and TRBJ2-1; D may be TRBD1 or TRBD2 (5 bases each). The V end lost 5 bases, the J end lost 3 bases, and 14 bases lay between the germline ends. The CDR3 consists of 15 residues. The germline V gene encodes CDR1 MDHEN and CDR2 SYDVKM. CDR3 loop: CASSASGRVYNEQFF. CDR3 sequence (DNA): TGTGCCAGCAGTGCTTCAGGGAGAGTCTACAATGAGCAGTTCTTC.

The CDR3 region is CASSITSGTGYGEQYF. The DNA for the CDR3 is TGTGCCAGTAGTATTACAAGCGGAACCGGCTATGGTGAGCAGTACTTC. The chain combines TRBV19 with TRBJ2-7; maybe TRBD2 (5 bases). CDR1 and CDR2 (germline): LNHDA, SQIVND (reference sequence). This CDR3 spans 16 amino acids. Trimming took off 3 bases at V and 7 bases at J, with 22 bases between the two ends.

The gene calls are TRBV6-5 and TRBJ2-3; D is ambiguous. The ends were cut back, 10 bases at V and 1 base at J, with 6 bases in the middle. Per the germline V gene, CDR1 is MNHEY and CDR2 is SVGAGI. The CDR3 has 11 amino acids. The CDR3 loop reads CATTGTDTQYF. CDR3 nucleotide sequence: TGTGCCACCACAGGCACAGATACGCAGTATTTT.

This clone was observed a single time. CDR3 in amino acids: CASSLAPSGGRETQYF. Here the CDR3 DNA reads TGTGCCAGCAGCTTGGCTCCTAGCGGGGGACGGGAGACCCAGTACTTC. The chain links TRBV5-4 to TRBJ2-5; 10 nucleotides agree with TRBD2. Germline CDR1 is SGHNT and CDR2 is YYREEE (reference sequence). V lost 0 bases to trimming and J lost 5 bases; unmatched junction nucleotides: 7. The CDR3 is 16 amino acids.

This clone was seen once. The V and J genes are TRBV4-1 and TRBJ1-2, with D unclear. This CDR3 spans 15 amino acids. With 3 bases removed from V and 4 bases from J, the gap between germline ends came to 15 bases. From germline, CDR1 is MGHRA and CDR2 YSYEKL. The CDR3 spells CASSHEATTGYGYTF. The CDR3 DNA is TGCGCCAGCAGCCACGAGGCCACAACGGGCTATGGCTACACCTTC.

The chain employs TRBV5-1 and TRBJ2-7; 10 nucleotides match TRBD2. Losses at the gene ends were 5 bases for V and 5 bases for J; bases not matched to a gene: 4. The germline CDR1 and CDR2 sequences are SGHRS and YFSETQ. The CDR3 has 13 amino acids. The CDR3 DNA is TGCGCCAGCAGAACTAGCGGGACCCACGAGCAGTACTTC. It specifies CASRTSGTHEQYF.